These T cell receptor beta chains were read from a single sample in a study of vaccination effects on CD4 cells after COVID-19. Measured with immunoSEQ multiplex PCR; TCRdb has only the in-frame clones, and not every one. The sample lists tens of thousands of clones, almost 85% seen once, with around 1.5% in the top ten. These receptors are not linked to any known antigen. The sample consisted of CD4+ T cells from PBMCs cultured with HCoV-NL63 spike peptides, taken after COVID-19 vaccination. These TCRs come from a human donor who received a COVID-19 vaccine. Some clones in this sample may be carry-over from other donors' samples. CDR3s include the opening cysteine and the closing phenylalanine or tryptophan. Each record gives: clone size, J gene, V gene, D gene, CDR3 DNA, CDR3 protein. D genes are given only for firm matches. Clone size is given for some rows only: seen once, a few or many times, or a class if the clone is expanded.

NA TRBJ2-3 TRBV5-4 NA TGTGCCAGCAGCTTGGGGCCACGTGGCCAAGGCCTTGGTACGCAGTATTTT CASSLGPRGQGLGTQYF
NA TRBJ2-6 TRBV5-6 NA TGTGCCAGCAGCTTGGCCGTCGGAGCCTCTGGGGCCAACGTCCTGACTTTC CASSLAVGASGANVLTF
NA TRBJ2-3 TRBV24-1 NA TGTGCCACCAGTGATTTGGAAGGACAGAGCACAGATACGCAGTATTTT CATSDLEGQSTDTQYF
NA TRBJ2-2 TRBV30 TRBD1 TGTGCCTGGAGTCGAGCCGTCGGGACAGGGGCGTCCGGGGAGCTGTTTTTT CAWSRAVGTGASGELFF
NA TRBJ2-2 TRBV2 NA TGTGCCAGCGACAGCAAAGGGACCGGGGAGCTGTTTTTT CASDSKGTGELFF
once TRBJ1-4 TRBV2 NA TGTGCCAGCAGGTCTGGAACAGGGAGGACAAATGAAAAACTGTTTTTT CASRSGTGRTNEKLFF
NA TRBJ2-5 TRBV6-6 NA TGTGCCACCCGACAGGGACAGCGGGAAGAGACCCAGTACTTC CATRQGQREETQYF
NA TRBJ2-3 TRBV5-1 TRBD1 TGCGCCAGCTCGACAGGGGATATATCAGATACGCAGTATTTT CASSTGDISDTQYF
NA TRBJ2-1 TRBV7-3 NA TGTGCCAGCAGCTTAGGGACCGCTAATGAGCAGTTCTTC CASSLGTANEQFF
NA TRBJ1-1 TRBV3-1/TRBV3-2 TRBD1 TGTGCCAGCAGCCGCACAGGGGGCACTGAAGCTTTCTTT CASSRTGGTEAFF
NA TRBJ1-6 TRBV6-6 NA TGTGCCAGCAGTCTCGTCGGACATCTACAACCAATTAATTCACCCCTCCACTTT CASSLVGHLQPINSPLHF
few TRBJ2-2 TRBV5-4 TRBD2 TGTGCCAGCAGCACGAGGACTAGCGGGGTAGGCGGGGAGCTGTTTTTT CASSTRTSGVGGELFF
few TRBJ1-1 TRBV7-9 NA TGTGCCAGCAGACTCGACAGGACTAGGGAAGCTTTCTTT CASRLDRTREAFF
few TRBJ1-4 TRBV7-2 NA TGTGCCAGCAGCTCCTACAAAAGCCGTGGGGAAAAACTGTTTTTT CASSSYKSRGEKLFF
NA TRBJ2-2 TRBV6-5 NA TGTGCCAGCAGTTCTCTTCCTTCTAACACCGGGGAGCTGTTTTTT CASSSLPSNTGELFF
once TRBJ1-6 TRBV28 NA TGTGCCAGCACCCCGGGGGGGCAGGGGAATTCACCCCTCCACTTT CASTPGGQGNSPLHF
NA TRBJ1-1 TRBV5-8 NA TGTGCCAGCAGCTTGGCTCCAGGGTTGGGCACTGAAGCTTTCTTT CASSLAPGLGTEAFF
NA TRBJ2-1 TRBV6-5 TRBD2 TGTGCCAGCAGCCCGGAGGGACTAGCGGGAAGGCGGCAGTTCTTC CASSPEGLAGRRQFF
NA TRBJ2-3 TRBV5-4 NA TGTGCCAGCAGCCACCGCGGGACAGATACGCAGTATTTT CASSHRGTDTQYF
NA TRBJ1-6 TRBV4-3 NA TGCGCCAGCAGCCAAGACCCCGTACAGGGCTCCGAGTCACCCCTCCACTTT CASSQDPVQGSESPLHF
NA TRBJ1-2 TRBV5-6 NA TGTGCCAGCAGCTTGGCGGGAGGGCGAGGCTACACCTTC CASSLAGGRGYTF
NA TRBJ1-5 TRBV12-3/TRBV12-4 NA TGTGCCAGCAGTTTAACCCCTCAGCCCCAGCATTTT CASSLTPQPQHF
NA TRBJ1-1 TRBV7-2 NA TGTGCCAGCAGCCCCACTCTTAGTATAGGTACTGAAGCTTTCTTT CASSPTLSIGTEAFF
NA TRBJ1-1 TRBV2 NA TGTGCCAGCAGTGGACAGTACACTGAAGCTTTCTTT CASSGQYTEAFF
once TRBJ2-5 TRBV7-2 NA TGTGCCAGCAGCCCACTTTTTCGGTCGGACAAGGGTAACACCCAGTACTTC CASSPLFRSDKGNTQYF
NA TRBJ1-5 TRBV7-2 NA TGTGCCAGCAGCTTAAGGCTCGGAGATCAGCCCCAGCATTTT CASSLRLGDQPQHF
NA TRBJ1-1 TRBV19 NA TGTGCCAGTAGTGCCATACAGGGTAGCACTGAAGCTTTCTTT CASSAIQGSTEAFF
NA TRBJ1-6 TRBV7-8 TRBD1 TGTGCCAGCAGCTTAGCGCAGGGGGCTTATTCACCCCTCCACTTT CASSLAQGAYSPLHF
NA TRBJ2-1 TRBV2 NA TGTGCCACCGCGGGACAGAGCTCCTACAATGAGCAGTTCTTC CATAGQSSYNEQFF
NA TRBJ1-5 TRBV2 NA TGTGCCAGCAAGGGAGACAGCAATCAGCCCCAGCATTTT CASKGDSNQPQHF
NA TRBJ2-5 TRBV9 NA TGTGCCAGCAGCGTAGAATATTCGGGGGAGACCCAGTACTTC CASSVEYSGETQYF
NA TRBJ2-3 TRBV19 NA TGTGCCAGTAGCTTAGGAGATACGCAGTATTTT CASSLGDTQYF
few TRBJ2-6 TRBV5-1 TRBD1 TGCGCCAGCAGCTTAGGACAGGGTTACTCTGGGGCCAACGTCCTGACTTTC CASSLGQGYSGANVLTF
few TRBJ1-1 TRBV2 NA TGTGCCAGCACCTTGACAGGATTGAACACTGAAGCTTTCTTT CASTLTGLNTEAFF
NA TRBJ2-1 TRBV7-9 NA TGTGCCAGCAGCTCGGGATATAAGCACAATGAGCAGTTCTTC CASSSGYKHNEQFF
NA TRBJ1-6 TRBV6-5 NA TGTGCCAGCACCCCCGGGGGTAGTTGGTCACCCCTCCACTTT CASTPGGSWSPLHF
NA TRBJ2-1 TRBV6-5 NA TGTGCCAGCAGTTACTCAGGCCTCAGCAATGAGCAGTTCTTC CASSYSGLSNEQFF
NA TRBJ1-2 TRBV6-4 NA TGTGCCAGCAGTGACACACCCCAGGCTTTTGCGAATGGCTACACCTTC CASSDTPQAFANGYTF
NA TRBJ1-1 TRBV3-1/TRBV3-2 NA TGTGCCAGCAGCCGAAACTCAGTGTTTCTAGTCCCTTTCTTT CASSRNSVFLVPFF
NA TRBJ2-1 TRBV27 TRBD1 TGTGCCAGCACCCAGACAGGGACTGAGCAGTTCTTC CASTQTGTEQFF
NA TRBJ1-2 TRBV28 TRBD1 TGTGCCAGCAGTTCCCGGGACAGGGGGCTTGGTAGCTACACCTTC CASSSRDRGLGSYTF
NA TRBJ1-2 TRBV6-5 NA TGTGCCAGCAGCCGATACAGTAACTATGGCTACACCTTC CASSRYSNYGYTF
NA TRBJ2-1 TRBV5-1 NA TGCGCCAGCAGCTTGGAGGCGGGGCGCTCCTACAATGAGCAGTTCTTC CASSLEAGRSYNEQFF
NA TRBJ1-1 TRBV5-6 TRBD1 TGTGCCAGCAGCGGGGGACAGATGAACACTGAAGCTTTCTTT CASSGGQMNTEAFF
NA TRBJ1-2 TRBV6-5 NA TGTGCCAGCCGGTGGGGGTCCCCCAACTATGGCTACACCTTC CASRWGSPNYGYTF
NA TRBJ1-6 TRBV5-1 NA TGCGCCAGCAGTGAGGGGAGTAATTCACCCCTCCACTTT CASSEGSNSPLHF
NA TRBJ2-2 TRBV5-1 NA TGCGCCAGCAGCTTGGCTAGGGGTAGTGGAACCGGGGAGCTGTTTTTT CASSLARGSGTGELFF
NA TRBJ1-5 TRBV6-6 NA TGTGCCAGCAGCAAAGGGAGGGGACCCCCCCCTTTTATAGGTCGCAATCAGCCCCAGCATTTT CASSKGRGPPPFIGRNQPQHF
NA TRBJ1-2 TRBV24-1 TRBD1 TGTGCCACCAGTGATTCCGCAGGGGGCACCTATGGCTACACCTTC CATSDSAGGTYGYTF
NA TRBJ2-2 TRBV11-3 TRBD1 TGTGCCAGCAGCACCGGGACAGGGGAAGGCACCGGGGAGCTGTTTTTT CASSTGTGEGTGELFF
NA TRBJ2-2 TRBV4-1 NA TGCGCCAGCAGCCAAGCACGGAACACCGGGGAGCTGTTTTTT CASSQARNTGELFF
NA TRBJ2-5 TRBV7-2 TRBD2 TGTGCCAGCAGCTTAGAATTTTGGCGGGGGGGCCGGGGAGACCAGTACTTC CASSLEFWRGGRGDQYF